Listed below are T cell receptor beta chains from one sample, sequenced in a study of blood T cell repertoires in COVID-19. The data were produced by immunoSEQ multiplex PCR, yet TCRdb's version contains in-frame clones alone and is incomplete. The repertoire has some 64,000 clones, approximately 80% of them found once; the top ten carry around 14%. The sample taken for sequencing was peripheral blood. The receptors here all came from a man in his fifties or sixties with COVID-19, enrolled during active disease. CDR3s include the opening cysteine and the closing phenylalanine or tryptophan. Fields, in order: clone size, D gene, J gene, V gene, CDR3 protein, CDR3 DNA. The D gene is left open where the match is weak. Rows may omit the clone size; those that give it use once, few, many or a size class.

>few|TRBD1|TRBJ2-2|TRBV2
CASRGQRTGELFF
TGTGCCAGCAGGGGACAGCGCACCGGGGAGCTGTTTTTT
>-|-|TRBJ2-3|TRBV11-3
CASSLVRGADTQYF
TGTGCCAGCAGCTTAGTCAGGGGAGCAGATACGCAGTATTTT
>-|TRBD2|TRBJ2-5|TRBV3-1/TRBV3-2
CASSPGRGWQETQYF
TGTGCCAGCAGCCCCGGGAGGGGATGGCAAGAGACCCAGTACTTC
>-|-|TRBJ1-2|TRBV7-6
CASSLEQNYGYTF
TGTGCCAGCAGCTTAGAACAGAACTATGGCTACACCTTC
>-|-|TRBJ1-6|TRBV30
CAWRGRAGSYNSPLHF
TGTGCCTGGAGAGGCAGGGCAGGGTCCTATAATTCACCCCTCCACTTT
>-|TRBD1|TRBJ2-3|TRBV6-1
CASSETPGQGRDTQYF
TGTGCCAGCAGTGAAACCCCGGGACAGGGTCGAGATACGCAGTATTTT
>-|TRBD2|TRBJ2-1|TRBV7-7
CASSSLAGGQGEQFF
TGTGCCAGCAGCTCCCTAGCGGGGGGGCAGGGTGAGCAGTTCTTC
>-|-|TRBJ2-7|TRBV6-6
CASSYGASYEQYF
TGTGCCAGCAGTTACGGGGCCTCCTACGAGCAGTACTTC
>-|-|TRBJ2-5|TRBV6-5
CASSKQGRDQETQYF
TGTGCCAGCAGTAAACAGGGTAGGGACCAAGAGACCCAGTACTTC
>many|-|TRBJ2-7|TRBV5-5
CASSLGGVYEQYF
TGTGCCAGCAGCCTAGGGGGAGTTTACGAGCAGTACTTC
>-|TRBD1|TRBJ2-7|TRBV10-3
CAIGTTGTEYEQYF
TGTGCCATCGGAACCACCGGGACAGAGTACGAGCAGTACTTC
>many|TRBD1|TRBJ2-7|TRBV14
CASSSSGGLRYEQYF
TGTGCCAGCAGCTCTTCAGGGGGTTTACGGTACGAGCAGTACTTC
>-|TRBD1|TRBJ1-5|TRBV7-2
CASSSRTGRNQPQHF
TGTGCCAGCAGCTCCCGGACAGGGCGAAATCAGCCCCAGCATTTT
>-|-|TRBJ1-4|TRBV4-2
CASSRGDEKLFF
TGTGCCAGCAGCCGCGGGGACGAAAAACTGTTTTTT
>-|-|TRBJ1-1|TRBV5-1
CASSLEEENTEAFF
TGCGCCAGCAGCTTGGAGGAGGAGAACACTGAAGCTTTCTTT
>-|-|TRBJ2-3|TRBV4-1
CASSQDPGSWADTQYF
TGCGCCAGCAGCCAAGATCCAGGATCCTGGGCAGATACGCAGTATTTT
>-|-|TRBJ1-6|TRBV4-1
CASSQDALQGVNSPLHF
TGCGCCAGCAGCCAAGATGCGTTACAGGGAGTAAATTCACCCCTCCACTTT
>-|TRBD1|TRBJ2-2|TRBV18
CASSSGGQNTGELFF
TGTGCCAGCTCATCAGGGGGACAGAACACCGGGGAGCTGTTTTTT
>once|TRBD1|TRBJ2-5|TRBV27
CASSPETGFLQETQYF
TGTGCCAGCAGTCCGGAGACAGGGTTTCTCCAAGAGACCCAGTACTTC
>-|-|TRBJ2-3|TRBV5-1
CASRVNRATDTQYF
TGCGCCAGCAGGGTAAACAGGGCGACAGATACGCAGTATTTT
>-|-|TRBJ1-2|TRBV2
CASSEALREGGYTF
TGTGCCAGCAGTGAAGCGCTTCGGGAGGGCGGCTACACCTTC
>-|-|TRBJ1-2|TRBV24-1
CATSERQSYGYTF
TGTGCCACCAGTGAGCGGCAGTCCTATGGCTACACCTTC
>-|TRBD2|TRBJ2-7|TRBV5-4
CASSGDGGALMYEQYF
TGTGCCAGCAGCGGGGACGGGGGGGCGTTGATGTACGAGCAGTACTTC
>-|TRBD1|TRBJ2-1|TRBV2
CANRDSYNEQFF
TGTGCCAACAGGGACAGTTACAATGAGCAGTTCTTC
>-|-|TRBJ2-2|TRBV19
CASSSWGGTGELFF
TGTGCCAGTTCTTCGTGGGGAGGTACCGGGGAGCTGTTTTTT
>-|TRBD2|TRBJ2-4|TRBV9
CASSVGGGDNIQYF
TGTGCCAGCAGCGTAGGCGGGGGGGATAACATTCAGTACTTC
>-|TRBD2|TRBJ2-7|TRBV18
CASSRGGAEQYF
TGTGCCAGCTCTCGCGGGGGTGCCGAGCAGTACTTC
>-|-|TRBJ2-1|TRBV5-1
CASSLVGTYSYNEQFF
TGCGCCAGCAGCTTGGTCGGGACTTACTCCTACAATGAGCAGTTCTTC
>-|-|TRBJ2-5|TRBV7-3
CASSLTSGQETQYF
TGTGCCAGCAGCTTAACTAGCGGCCAAGAGACCCAGTACTTC
>-|TRBD1|TRBJ1-3|TRBV7-2
CASSPVGQGGNTIYF
TGTGCCAGCAGCCCTGTGGGACAGGGGGGAAACACCATATATTTT
>-|-|TRBJ2-1|TRBV11-1
CASSHIGAVGSNEQFF
TGTGCCAGCAGCCACATTGGAGCGGTGGGATCCAATGAGCAGTTCTTC
>few|-|TRBJ1-5|TRBV6-5
CASRQNRENQPQHF
TGTGCCAGCAGGCAAAACAGGGAAAATCAGCCCCAGCATTTT
>-|TRBD1|TRBJ1-2|TRBV24-1
CATSGQGVRGYTF
TGTGCCACCAGTGGACAGGGGGTTCGTGGCTACACCTTC
>once|-|TRBJ2-6|TRBV7-2
CASSFYSGANVLTF
TGTGCCAGCAGCTTCTACTCTGGGGCCAACGTCCTGACTTTC
>few|TRBD1|TRBJ1-5|TRBV19
CASSMGQSNQPQHF
TGTGCCAGTAGTATGGGACAGAGCAATCAGCCCCAGCATTTT
>-|-|TRBJ1-2|TRBV6-5
CPAGTNGYTF
TGTCCTGCCGGGACAAATGGCTACACCTTC
>-|TRBD2|TRBJ2-7|TRBV7-9
CASSLEGGVEQYF
TGTGCCAGCAGCTTAGAGGGAGGGGTCGAGCAGTACTTC
>few|-|TRBJ2-3|TRBV2
CASSGAGADTQYF
TGTGCCAGCAGTGGAGCAGGGGCAGATACGCAGTATTTT
>few|-|TRBJ2-2|TRBV6-4
CASTASGNTGELFF
TGTGCCAGCACTGCGTCAGGGAACACCGGGGAGCTGTTTTTT
>-|-|TRBJ1-5|TRBV14
CASSHMLTAYSNQPQHF
TGTGCCAGCAGCCATATGCTTACAGCTTATAGCAATCAGCCCCAGCATTTT
>-|-|TRBJ2-7|TRBV2
CASSILSYEQYF
TGTGCCAGCAGCATACTTTCCTACGAGCAGTACTTC
>-|TRBD2|TRBJ2-7|TRBV7-2
CASSLVAGGPYEQYF
TGTGCCAGCAGCTTAGTAGCGGGAGGGCCCTACGAGCAGTACTTC
>once|-|TRBJ2-7|TRBV6-5
CASLQPGGEQYF
TGTGCCAGCCTTCAACCAGGAGGGGAGCAGTACTTC
>-|TRBD2|TRBJ2-3|TRBV7-3
CASSLRGGRGTDTQYF
TGTGCCAGCAGCTTAAGGGGCGGGAGGGGCACAGATACGCAGTATTTT
>-|TRBD1|TRBJ1-5|TRBV2
CASSDSGGGNQPQHF
TGTGCCAGCAGTGATTCAGGGGGCGGCAATCAGCCCCAGCATTTT
>-|-|TRBJ2-7|TRBV4-1
CASSSQEVGEQYF
TGCGCCAGCAGCTCCCAAGAGGTGGGCGAGCAGTACTTC
>-|-|TRBJ1-6|TRBV7-9
CASSHRTLLDSPLHF
TGTGCCAGCAGCCACCGGACATTATTAGATTCACCCCTCCACTTT
>few|-|TRBJ2-4|TRBV10-2
CASSESTVNIQYF
TGCGCCAGCAGTGAGTCGACTGTGAACATTCAGTACTTC